This T cell receptor (beta chain) was profiled in a study of T-cell reconstitution after alpha-beta-depleted transplantation in children. Preparation of the TCRbeta library was carried out with unique molecular identifiers. MiXCR, applied by TCRdb to the PCR reads, yields one record per CDR3 protein. The profile shows just over 350,000 distinct CDR3 sequences, 10% to 15% of them singletons. This clonotype appeared a few times. The sequences come from PBMCs, collected from the stem cell graft. The sequence came from a human donor who donated a stem cell graft to a child with Fanconi anemia.

In DNA form, the CDR3 reads TGTGCCAGCACCCGGACTAGAGGGGGGGGTGAGCAGTTCTTC. Its translation is CASTRTRGGGEQFF. The chain carries TRBV2 and TRBJ2-1; a possible D gene is TRBD2 (7 bases). The CDR3 is made up of 14 amino acids. CDR1 is SNHLY and CDR2 is FYNNEI in the germline V gene. V was cut by 7 bases and J by 9 bases, with 19 bases left in between. Full variable domain (outside the CDR3, taken from reference TRBV2 and TRBJ2-1): EPEVTQTPSHQVTQMGQEVILRCVPISNHLYFYWYRQILGQKVEFLVSFYNNEISEKSEIFDDQFSVERPDGSNFTLKIRSTKLEDSAMYFCASTRTRGGGEQFFGPGTRLTVL.